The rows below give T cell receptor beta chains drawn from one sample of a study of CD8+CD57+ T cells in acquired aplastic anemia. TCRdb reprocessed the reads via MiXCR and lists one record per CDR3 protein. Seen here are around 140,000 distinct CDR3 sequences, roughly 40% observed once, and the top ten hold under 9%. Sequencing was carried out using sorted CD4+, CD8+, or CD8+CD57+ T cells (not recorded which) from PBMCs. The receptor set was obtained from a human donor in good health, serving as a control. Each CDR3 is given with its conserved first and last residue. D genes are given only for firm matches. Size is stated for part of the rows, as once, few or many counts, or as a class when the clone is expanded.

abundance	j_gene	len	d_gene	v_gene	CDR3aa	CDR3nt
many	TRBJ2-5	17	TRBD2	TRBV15	CATSRAYTSGGRETQYF	TGTGCCACCAGCAGGGCATATACTTCGGGGGGGCGAGAGACCCAGTACTTC
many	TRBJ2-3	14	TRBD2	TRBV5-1	CASSERGGTDTQYF	TGCGCCAGCAGCGAGCGGGGGGGAACAGATACGCAGTATTTT
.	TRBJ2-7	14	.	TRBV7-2	CASSEAGGAYEQYF	TGTGCCAGCAGCGAGGCAGGGGGGGCCTACGAGCAGTACTTC
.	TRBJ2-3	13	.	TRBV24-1	CATSDLSLGTQYF	TGTGCCACCAGTGATTTGAGTCTGGGTACGCAGTATTTT
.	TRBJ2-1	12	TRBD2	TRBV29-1	CSTSGKRGEQFF	TGCAGCACAAGCGGGAAGCGGGGTGAGCAGTTCTTC
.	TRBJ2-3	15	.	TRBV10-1	CASSDRGPGTDTQYF	TGCGCCAGCAGTGATCGGGGTCCAGGCACAGATACGCAGTATTTT
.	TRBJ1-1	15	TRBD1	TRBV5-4	CATKPDRDTNTEAFF	TGTGCCACCAAACCCGACAGGGACACGAACACTGAAGCTTTCTTT
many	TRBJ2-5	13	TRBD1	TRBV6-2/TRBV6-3	CASNPQGAKTQYF	TGTGCCAGTAATCCTCAGGGGGCAAAGACCCAGTACTTC
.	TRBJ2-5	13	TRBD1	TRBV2	CASDRYRGETQYF	TGTGCCAGCGATAGATACAGGGGGGAGACCCAGTACTTC
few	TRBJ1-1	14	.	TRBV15	CATSSKTGNTEAFF	TGTGCCACCAGCAGCAAGACCGGGAACACTGAAGCTTTCTTT
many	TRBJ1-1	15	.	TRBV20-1	CSAVRPGRQNTEAFF	TGCAGTGCTGTTCGACCGGGACGCCAGAACACTGAAGCTTTCTTT
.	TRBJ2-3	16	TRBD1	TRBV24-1	CATSHGQGARRDTQYF	TGTGCCACCAGTCATGGACAGGGGGCGCGTAGAGATACGCAGTATTTT
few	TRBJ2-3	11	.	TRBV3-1	CASGSTGTQYF	TGTGCCAGCGGGTCCACAGGTACGCAGTATTTT
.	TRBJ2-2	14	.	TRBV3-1	CASLSRSGAGELFF	TGTGCCAGCTTGTCACGCAGTGGGGCCGGGGAGCTGTTTTTT
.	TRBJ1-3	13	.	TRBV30	CAWGRFSGNTIYF	TGTGCCTGGGGACGGTTCTCTGGAAACACCATATATTTT
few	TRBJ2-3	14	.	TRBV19	CASIRSRDSDTQYF	TGTGCCAGTATCAGGAGTAGAGACTCCGATACGCAGTATTTT